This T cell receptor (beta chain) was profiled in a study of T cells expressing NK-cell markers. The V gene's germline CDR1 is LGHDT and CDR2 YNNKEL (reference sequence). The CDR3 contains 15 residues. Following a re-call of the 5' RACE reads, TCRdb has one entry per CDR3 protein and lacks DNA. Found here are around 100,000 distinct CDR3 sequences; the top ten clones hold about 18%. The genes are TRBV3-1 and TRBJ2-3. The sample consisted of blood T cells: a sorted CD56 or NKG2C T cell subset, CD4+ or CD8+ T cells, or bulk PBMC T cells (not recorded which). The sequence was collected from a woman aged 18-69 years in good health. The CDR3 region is CASSRTATVTDTQYF.